Listed below are T cell receptor beta chains from one sample, sequenced in a study of blood T cell repertoires in COVID-19. Libraries were prepared by immunoSEQ multiplex PCR; TCRdb keeps only in-frame clonotypes and omits some of them. Of about 40,000 clones listed, about 85% are singletons. Sequencing input: peripheral blood. The source is a man aged 50-59 years in a cohort sampled during active COVID-19. Each CDR3 is given with its conserved first and last residue. A D gene is named only where the DNA matches it firmly. Not all rows give a size; the values are once, few, many and, for expanded clones, a class.

j_call | d_call | cdr3_length | clone_size | v_call | cdr3_nt | cdr3_aa
TRBJ1-3 | NA | 12 | NA | TRBV19 | TGTGCCAGTACCTACTCTGGAAACACCATATATTTT | CASTYSGNTIYF
TRBJ2-5 | TRBD2 | 14 | NA | TRBV27 | TGTGCCACCAGATCGGGCGGGGGGGCTCAGACCCAGTACTTC | CATRSGGGAQTQYF
TRBJ2-1 | TRBD2 | 16 | NA | TRBV27 | TGTGCCAGCAGTTTATTAGCGGGGGATACCTACAATGAGCAGTTCTTC | CASSLLAGDTYNEQFF
TRBJ1-2 | TRBD1 | 13 | few | TRBV30 | TGTGCCTGTTCTCGTACCCAGGGGGATGGCTACACCTTC | CACSRTQGDGYTF
TRBJ2-1 | TRBD1 | 15 | NA | TRBV7-2 | TGTGCCAGCAGCTTAGCGCCGGGACAGTACAATGAGCAGTTCTTC | CASSLAPGQYNEQFF
TRBJ2-2 | NA | 12 | NA | TRBV19 | TGTGCCAGTAGAATCGGTGGCGGGGAGCTGTTTTTT | CASRIGGGELFF
TRBJ1-2 | NA | 14 | NA | TRBV7-2 | TGTGCCAGCAGCTTAGCAACAGGAATCTATGGCTACACCTTC | CASSLATGIYGYTF
TRBJ2-3 | NA | 15 | few | TRBV27 | TGTGCCAGCAGTTTGGGCTCCTCTAGCACAGATACGCAGTATTTT | CASSLGSSSTDTQYF
TRBJ2-1 | TRBD2 | 16 | NA | TRBV7-7 | TGTGCTAGCAGCCCAGAGGGACTAGGTCCCTACAATGAGCAGTTCTTC | CASSPEGLGPYNEQFF
TRBJ2-5 | NA | 13 | NA | TRBV7-8 | TGTGCCAGCAGCTTAGACAGGGCAGAGACCCAGTACTTC | CASSLDRAETQYF
TRBJ2-6 | NA | 16 | few | TRBV15 | TGTGCCACCAGTACGTCCCGGGGATCTGGGGCCAACGTCCTGACTTTC | CATSTSRGSGANVLTF